These T cell receptor beta chains were read from a single sample in a study of cytomegalovirus exposure and HLA in healthy donors. Measured with immunoSEQ multiplex PCR; TCRdb has only the in-frame clones, and not every one. This table has about 190,000 clones, over 75% appearing once. The specimen was PBMCs. The receptors were sampled from a man in his forties or fifties in good health and CMV-seronegative. The CDR3 runs from the conserved cysteine through the conserved F or W. The D gene is left open where the match is weak. Clone size is given for some rows only: seen once, a few or many times, or a class if the clone is expanded.

clone_size	v_call	cdr3_length	d_call	j_call	cdr3_aa	cdr3_nt
.	TRBV10-3	15	.	TRBJ2-7	CAISESQGHSYEQYF	TGTGCCATCAGTGAGTCCCAGGGCCATTCCTACGAGCAGTACTTC
.	TRBV28	14	.	TRBJ1-1	CASSLYQGNTEAFF	TGTGCCAGCAGTTTATATCAGGGAAACACTGAAGCTTTCTTT
.	TRBV9	14	.	TRBJ1-2	CASSVALVPYGYTF	TGTGCCAGCAGCGTAGCCCTAGTCCCCTATGGCTACACCTTC
.	TRBV28	17	TRBD1	TRBJ1-6	CASSPRGDRGWNSPLHF	TGTGCCAGCAGTCCTAGGGGGGACAGGGGTTGGAATTCACCCCTCCACTTT
.	TRBV7-8	13	TRBD1	TRBJ1-2	CASSLRQGAGYTF	TGTGCCAGCAGCTTACGTCAGGGGGCCGGCTACACCTTC
.	TRBV9	14	.	TRBJ2-5	CASSAGGLQETQYF	TGTGCCAGCAGCGCCGGGGGTCTCCAAGAGACCCAGTACTTC
.	TRBV28	15	TRBD1	TRBJ2-2	CASSLWTGATGELFF	TGTGCCAGCAGTTTATGGACAGGGGCCACCGGGGAGCTGTTTTTT
few	TRBV30	15	TRBD2	TRBJ2-3	CAWGLGGGMGDTQYF	TGTGCCTGGGGCCTTGGCGGGGGGATGGGAGATACGCAGTATTTT
.	TRBV5-1	15	.	TRBJ2-7	CASSLVAGSSYEQYF	TGCGCCAGCAGCTTGGTGGCAGGTTCCTCCTACGAGCAGTACTTC
.	TRBV7-3	14	TRBD2	TRBJ2-5	CASSQAGGGETQYF	TGTGCCAGCAGTCAAGCGGGGGGAGGAGAGACCCAGTACTTC
few	TRBV6-5	13	TRBD1	TRBJ1-2	CASSRDRRYGYTF	TGTGCCAGCAGCCGGGACAGACGCTATGGCTACACCTTC
.	TRBV5-6	13	.	TRBJ1-3	CASSSMGGDTIYF	TGTGCCAGCAGCTCCATGGGGGGAGACACCATATATTTT
.	TRBV6-5	13	.	TRBJ1-1	CASSYSENTEAFF	TGTGCCAGCAGTTACAGCGAGAACACTGAAGCTTTCTTT
.	TRBV2	18	TRBD1	TRBJ2-3	CASSEFVGQGSSTDTQYF	TGTGCCAGCAGTGAATTTGTTGGACAGGGATCTAGCACAGATACGCAGTATTTT
.	TRBV5-6	14	.	TRBJ1-1	CASTWGTLNTEAFF	TGTGCCAGCACCTGGGGGACACTGAACACTGAAGCTTTCTTT
.	TRBV29-1	14	.	TRBJ1-1	CGGRGSNWNTEAFF	TGCGGAGGACGGGGAAGTAATTGGAACACTGAAGCTTTCTTT